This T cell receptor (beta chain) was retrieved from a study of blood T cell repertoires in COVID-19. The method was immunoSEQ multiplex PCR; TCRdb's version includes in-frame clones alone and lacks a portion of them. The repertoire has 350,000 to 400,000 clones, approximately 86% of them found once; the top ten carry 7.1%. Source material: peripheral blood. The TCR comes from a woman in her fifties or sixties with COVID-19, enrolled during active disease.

The CDR3: CASSSLGRDTDTQYF. As DNA, the CDR3 is TGTGCCAGCAGCTCCCTGGGGAGAGACACAGATACGCAGTATTTT. The rearrangement joins TRBV7-3 to TRBJ2-3; possibly TRBD2 for D (5 bases). The CDR3 extends over 15 amino acids. Between the trimmed V and J ends, which lost 4 bases and 2 bases, there was a span of 13 bases. Germline values: CDR1 SGHTA, CDR2 FQGTGA.